This T cell receptor beta chain stems from a study of T cells after yellow fever vaccination. This clonotype was counted ten times or more. Germline CDR1 reads SGHTA; CDR2 reads FQGTGA. V gave up 2 bases and J gave up 6 bases; unmatched junction bases: 4. The CDR3 consists of 15 residues. Overall study findings and caveats: A minor fraction of clonotypes spanned both CD4 and CD8 compartments.

TCRdb analysed the 5' RACE reads with MiXCR anew, one entry per CDR3 protein. The table has over 20,000 distinct CDR3 sequences, 5.5% seen once; the top ten hold 10% to 15%. The material sequenced was PBMCs, either bulk or a sorted T-cell subset (CD4+, CD8+, memory, or dextramer-sorted; not recorded which), taken 15 days after the yellow fever booster vaccination. This clonotype was sampled from a man aged 25-45 years who received the YFV17D yellow fever vaccine. The V gene is TRBV7-3, the J gene TRBJ2-1, with 10 positions matching TRBD2. CDR3 in amino acids: CASSLSSGSVNEQFF. CDR3 nucleotide sequence: TGTGCCAGCAGCTTATCTAGCGGGAGTGTCAATGAGCAGTTCTTC. Full variable domain (outside the CDR3, taken from reference TRBV7-3 and TRBJ2-1): GAGVSQTPSNKVTEKGKYVELRCDPISGHTALYWYRQSLGQGPEFLIYFQGTGAADDSGLPNDRFFAVRPEGSVSTLKIQRTERGDSAVYLCASSLSSGSVNEQFFGPGTRLTVL.